This TCR beta chain derives from a study of OX40 agonist ivuxolimab in advanced cancers. Describing the broader study: Ivuxolimab was an agonistic, fully human IgG2 monoclonal antibody directed against OX40 (CD134), a costimulatory receptor. Intravenous ivuxolimab was administered to patients every 2 weeks at six dose levels: 0.01, 0.1, 0.3, 1.5, 3 and 10 mg/kg. Of the approximately 50 dose-escalation patients, hepatocellular carcinoma was present in about 20, melanoma in roughly 15, renal cell carcinoma in 9 and head and neck cancer in 9. The dose-escalation cohort was about 86% male with a mean age of about 54 years, ranging from roughly 20 to 80. Patients were allowed to have had prior anti-PD-1, anti-PD-L1 or anti-CTLA-4 therapy, and 40% of the dose-escalation patients had been treated with checkpoint inhibitors. Partial responses occurred in three dose-escalation patients: two with cutaneous melanoma and one with hepatocellular carcinoma. Peripheral TCRbeta sequencing aimed to test whether ivuxolimab altered TCR sequence diversity and caused clonal T-cell expansion. The paper covers the monotherapy dose-escalation part of the phase I ivuxolimab trial, which included N ≈ 57 patients.

V is cut back by 6 bases and J by 13 bases, with 12 bases in the junction unmatched. The CDR3 runs 13 residues from the cysteine to the phenylalanine. The retained sequence is limited to the CDR3, 39 bases, with the frame set at the first base. CDR1 and CDR2 are drawn from the germline V gene (reference sequence): LNHDA, SQIVND. As for this clone: Its binding antigen is unknown. No per-base quality is available; no much larger clone lies one base away.

Patients with a history of autoimmune disease or receiving systemic immunosuppression were excluded from the trial. Peripheral blood for TCR sequencing was drawn from every dose cohort at baseline, at cycle 4 day 1 and at cycle 7 day 1. The samples were taken from a phase I, first-in-human, multicenter, open-label dose-escalation trial of ivuxolimab. Adults with locally advanced or metastatic head and neck squamous cell, hepatocellular, melanoma or renal cell carcinoma were enrolled in the trial. CD4+ and CD8+ T cells were sorted separately from peripheral blood before TCR sequencing. For sequencing of the TCRbeta CDR3 region, genomic DNA was extracted from the sorted cells. The immunoSEQ Assay was used to sequence the TCRbeta CDR3 regions. TCRdb re-hosts the immuneACCESS table, in-frame sequences only. Its copies lack some clones; in the studies checked, an unresolved V gene accounts for under half of them, and the cause for the rest is not known. In all, the sample holds about 13,000 clones, and around two thirds of those were seen once. Approximately 27% of the sample is held by the ten biggest clonotypes.

Paper-wide results and their limitations: Which antigens the clonally expanded peripheral T cells were specific for was not determined. In partial responders in the 0.1-3.0 mg/kg groups, normalized peripheral clonal expansion was found to be among the lowest, especially among CD8+ T cells. At doses of 0.1 to 3.0 mg/kg, clonal expansion of both CD4+ and CD8+ blood T cells was observed from baseline to week 6. Low levels of normalized T-cell clonal expansion were also seen in some patients who did not respond. After ivuxolimab, more expanded clones were found on average in CD8+ T cells than in CD4+ T cells.

The sample was CD4+ or CD8+ T cells sorted from blood, taken in a trial of the OX40 agonist ivuxolimab. The receptor was isolated from an adult with an advanced solid tumor such as melanoma, head and neck, liver or kidney cancer. The rearrangement joined TRBV19 to TRBJ2-4, and 7 bases in between align with TRBD1. The CDR3 protein sequence reads: CASSLGSGTEQYF. The sequenced DNA: TGTGCCAGTAGCCTCGGCTCCGGGACAGAACAGTACTTC. The reference TRBV19 and TRBJ2-4 proteins fill in what lies around the CDR3, so the full variable domain reads DGGITQSPKYLFRKEGQNVTLSCEQNLNHDAMYWYRQDPGQGLRLIYYSQIVNDFQKGDIAEGYSVSREKKESFPLTVTSAQKNPTAFYLCASSLGSGTEQYFGAGTRLSVL.